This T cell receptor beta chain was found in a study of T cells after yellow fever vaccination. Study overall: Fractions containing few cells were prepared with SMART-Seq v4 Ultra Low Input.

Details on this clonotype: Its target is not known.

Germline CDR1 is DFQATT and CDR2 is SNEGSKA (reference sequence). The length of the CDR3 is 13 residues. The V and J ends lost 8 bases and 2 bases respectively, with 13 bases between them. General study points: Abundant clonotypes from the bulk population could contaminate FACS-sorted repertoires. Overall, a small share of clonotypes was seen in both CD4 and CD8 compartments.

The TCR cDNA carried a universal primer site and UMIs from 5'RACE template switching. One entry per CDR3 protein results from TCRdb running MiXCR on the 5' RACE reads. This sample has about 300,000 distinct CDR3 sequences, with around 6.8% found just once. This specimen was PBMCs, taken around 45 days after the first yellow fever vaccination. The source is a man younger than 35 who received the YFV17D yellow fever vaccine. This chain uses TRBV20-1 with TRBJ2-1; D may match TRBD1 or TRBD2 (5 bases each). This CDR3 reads CSPHGATYNEQFF. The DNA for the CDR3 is TGCAGTCCCCACGGGGCGACCTACAATGAGCAGTTCTTC.